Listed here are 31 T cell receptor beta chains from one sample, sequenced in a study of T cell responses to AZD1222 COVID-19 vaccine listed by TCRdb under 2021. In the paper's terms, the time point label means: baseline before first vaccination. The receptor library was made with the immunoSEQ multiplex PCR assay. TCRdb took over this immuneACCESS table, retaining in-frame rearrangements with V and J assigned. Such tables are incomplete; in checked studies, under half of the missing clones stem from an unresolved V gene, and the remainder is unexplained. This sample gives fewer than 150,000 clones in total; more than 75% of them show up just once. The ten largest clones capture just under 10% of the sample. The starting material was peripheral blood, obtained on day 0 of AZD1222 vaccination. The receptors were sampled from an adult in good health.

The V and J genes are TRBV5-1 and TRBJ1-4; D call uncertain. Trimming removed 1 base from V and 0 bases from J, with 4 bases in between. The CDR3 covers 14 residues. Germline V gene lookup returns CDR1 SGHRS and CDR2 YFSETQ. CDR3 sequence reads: CASSLLATNEKLFF. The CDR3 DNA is TGCGCCAGCAGCTTGCTCGCAACTAATGAAAAACTGTTTTTT.

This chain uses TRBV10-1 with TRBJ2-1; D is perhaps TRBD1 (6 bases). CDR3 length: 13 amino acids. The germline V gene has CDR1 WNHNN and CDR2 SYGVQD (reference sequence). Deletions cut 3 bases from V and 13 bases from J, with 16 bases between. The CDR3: CASSENRGTRQFF. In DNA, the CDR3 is TGCGCCAGCAGTGAAAACCGAGGGACACGTCAGTTCTTC.

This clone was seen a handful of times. For the CDR3, the DNA is TGTGCCAGCAGCGCGGTTGAGGACAGGACGAATGAAAAACTGTTTTTT. It yields the protein CASSAVEDRTNEKLFF. V usage is TRBV9 and J usage is TRBJ1-4, with 7 bases matching TRBD1. Germline V gene sequence: CDR1 SGDLS, CDR2 YYNGEE. Trimming cost V 3 bases and J 5 bases; bases outside gene matches: 10. CDR3 size: 16 residues.

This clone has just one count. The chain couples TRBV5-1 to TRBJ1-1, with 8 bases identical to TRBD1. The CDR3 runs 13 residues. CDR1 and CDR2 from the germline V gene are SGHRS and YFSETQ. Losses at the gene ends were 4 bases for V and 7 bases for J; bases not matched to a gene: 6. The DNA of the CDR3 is TGCGCCAGCAGCCCCGACAGGGGTATTGAAGCTTTCTTT. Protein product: CASSPDRGIEAFF.

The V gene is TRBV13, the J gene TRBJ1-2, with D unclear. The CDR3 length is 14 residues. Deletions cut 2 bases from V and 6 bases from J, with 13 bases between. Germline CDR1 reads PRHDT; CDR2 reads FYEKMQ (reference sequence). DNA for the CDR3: TGTGCCAGCAGCTTATCCTCTATGAAAGATGGCTACACCTTC. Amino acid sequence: CASSLSSMKDGYTF.

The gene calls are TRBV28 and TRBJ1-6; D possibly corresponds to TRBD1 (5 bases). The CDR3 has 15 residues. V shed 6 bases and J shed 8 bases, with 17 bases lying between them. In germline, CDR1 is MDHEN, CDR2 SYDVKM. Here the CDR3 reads CASSFRLGGDSPLHF. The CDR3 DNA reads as TGTGCCAGCAGCTTCAGACTGGGGGGTGATTCACCCCTCCACTTT.

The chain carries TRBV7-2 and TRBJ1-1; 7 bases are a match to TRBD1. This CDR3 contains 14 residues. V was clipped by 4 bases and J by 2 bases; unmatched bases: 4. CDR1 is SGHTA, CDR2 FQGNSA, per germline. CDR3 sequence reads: CASSWDSLNTEAFF. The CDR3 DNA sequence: TGTGCCAGCAGCTGGGACAGCCTTAACACTGAAGCTTTCTTT.

CDR3 sequence (DNA): TGTGCCAGTACCCCCCGACTAGGCATATCGAAGACCCAGTACTTC. This sequence encodes CASTPRLGISKTQYF. The chain recombines TRBV19 with TRBJ2-5, with D maybe TRBD2 (6 bases). V was pared by 7 bases and J by 6 bases, with 21 bases between. The CDR3 is 15 amino acids. CDR1 is LNHDA and CDR2 is SQIVND in the germline V gene (reference sequence).

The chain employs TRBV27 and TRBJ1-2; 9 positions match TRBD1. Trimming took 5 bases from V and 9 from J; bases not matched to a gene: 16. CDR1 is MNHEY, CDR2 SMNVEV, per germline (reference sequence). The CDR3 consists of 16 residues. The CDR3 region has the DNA TGTGCCAGCAGTCAGGGACAGGGCTCACTGCCTAGGCGCTACACCTTC. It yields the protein CASSQGQGSLPRRYTF.

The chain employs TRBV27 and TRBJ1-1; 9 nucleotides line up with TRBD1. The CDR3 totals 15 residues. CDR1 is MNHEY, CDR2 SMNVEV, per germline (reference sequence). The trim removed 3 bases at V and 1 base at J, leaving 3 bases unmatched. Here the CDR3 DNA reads TGTGCCAGCAGTTTTTCGGGACAGGGGAACACTGAAGCTTTCTTT. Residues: CASSFSGQGNTEAFF.

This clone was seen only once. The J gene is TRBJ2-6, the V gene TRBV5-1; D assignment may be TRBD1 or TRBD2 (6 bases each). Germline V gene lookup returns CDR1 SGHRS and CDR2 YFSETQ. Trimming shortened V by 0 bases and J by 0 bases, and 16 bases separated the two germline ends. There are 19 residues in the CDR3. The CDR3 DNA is TGCGCCAGCAGCTTGGATATCGGCAGGGGAGGCTCTGGGGCCAACGTCCTGACTTTC. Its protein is CASSLDIGRGGSGANVLTF.

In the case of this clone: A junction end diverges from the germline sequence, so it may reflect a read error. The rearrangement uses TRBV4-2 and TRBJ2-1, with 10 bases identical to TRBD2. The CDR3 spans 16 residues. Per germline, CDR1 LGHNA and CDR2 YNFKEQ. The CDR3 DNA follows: TGTGCCAGCAGTCAAGTCTGGCTAGCGGGAGAGGGTGAGCAGTTCTTC. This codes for CASSQVWLAGEGEQFF.

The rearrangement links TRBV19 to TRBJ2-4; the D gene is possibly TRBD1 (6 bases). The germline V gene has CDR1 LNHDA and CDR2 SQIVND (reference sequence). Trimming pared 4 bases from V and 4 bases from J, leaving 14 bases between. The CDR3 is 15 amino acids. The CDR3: CASSNPGHLKNIQYF. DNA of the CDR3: TGTGCCAGTAGTAACCCGGGACACCTGAAAAACATTCAGTACTTC.

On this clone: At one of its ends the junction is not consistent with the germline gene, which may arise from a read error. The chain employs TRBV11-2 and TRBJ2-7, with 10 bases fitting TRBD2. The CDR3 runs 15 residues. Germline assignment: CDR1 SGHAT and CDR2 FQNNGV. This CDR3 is CASSLGLAETYEQYF. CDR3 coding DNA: TGTGCCAGCAGTTTAGGACTAGCGGAGACCTACGAGCAGTACTTC.

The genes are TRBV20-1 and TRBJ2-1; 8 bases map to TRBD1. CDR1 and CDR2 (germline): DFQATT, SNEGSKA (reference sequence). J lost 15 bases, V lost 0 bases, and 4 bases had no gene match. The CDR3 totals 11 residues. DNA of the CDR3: TGCAGTGCTAGAGATCTGACAGGGGTGTTCTTC. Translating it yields CSARDLTGVFF.

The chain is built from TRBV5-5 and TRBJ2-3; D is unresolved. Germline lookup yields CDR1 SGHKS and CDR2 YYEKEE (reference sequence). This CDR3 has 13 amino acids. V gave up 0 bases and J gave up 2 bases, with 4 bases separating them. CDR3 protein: CASSLDPTDTQYF. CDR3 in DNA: TGTGCCAGCAGCTTGGACCCCACAGATACGCAGTATTTT.

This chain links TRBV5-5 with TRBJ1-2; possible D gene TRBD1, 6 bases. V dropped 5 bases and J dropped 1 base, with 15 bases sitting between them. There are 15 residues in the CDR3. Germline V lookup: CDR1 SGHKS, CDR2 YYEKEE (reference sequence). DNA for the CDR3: TGTGCCAGCAGGCGCGAGGGGGGCTATAACTATGGCTACACCTTC. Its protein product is CASRREGGYNYGYTF.

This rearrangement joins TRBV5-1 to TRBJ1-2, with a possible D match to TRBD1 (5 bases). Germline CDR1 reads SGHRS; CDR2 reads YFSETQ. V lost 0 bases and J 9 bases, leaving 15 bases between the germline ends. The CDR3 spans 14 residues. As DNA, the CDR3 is TGCGCCAGCAGCTTGGAAAAGGGGAGTGGGAGCTACACCTTC. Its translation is CASSLEKGSGSYTF.

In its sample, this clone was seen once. CDR3 protein: CASSYPQADTQYF. DNA for the CDR3: TGTGCCAGCAGCTACCCACAAGCAGATACGCAGTATTTT. This rearrangement joins TRBV11-2 to TRBJ2-3; D unclear. The CDR3 contains 13 residues. Germline-derived CDR1 and CDR2 are SGHAT and FQNNGV. V was pared by 4 bases and J by 4 bases, with 9 bases between.

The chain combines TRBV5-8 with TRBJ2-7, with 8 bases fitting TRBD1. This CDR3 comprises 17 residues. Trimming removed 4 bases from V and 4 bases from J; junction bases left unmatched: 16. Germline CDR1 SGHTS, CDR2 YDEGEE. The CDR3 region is CASSQEDRAGVSYEQYF. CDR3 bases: TGTGCCAGCAGCCAAGAGGACAGGGCTGGGGTGTCTTACGAGCAGTACTTC. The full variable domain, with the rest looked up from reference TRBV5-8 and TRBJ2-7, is EAGVTQSPTHLIKTRGQQATLRCSPISGHTSVYWYQQALGLGLQFLLWYDEGEERNRGNFPPRFSGRQFPNYSSELNVNALELEDSALYLCASSQEDRAGVSYEQYFGPGTRLTVT.

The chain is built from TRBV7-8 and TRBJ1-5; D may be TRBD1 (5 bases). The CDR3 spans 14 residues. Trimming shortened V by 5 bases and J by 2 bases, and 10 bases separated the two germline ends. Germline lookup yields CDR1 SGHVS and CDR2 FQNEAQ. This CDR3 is CASSARDGNQPQHF. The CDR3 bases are TGTGCCAGCAGCGCCCGGGACGGCAATCAGCCCCAGCATTTT.

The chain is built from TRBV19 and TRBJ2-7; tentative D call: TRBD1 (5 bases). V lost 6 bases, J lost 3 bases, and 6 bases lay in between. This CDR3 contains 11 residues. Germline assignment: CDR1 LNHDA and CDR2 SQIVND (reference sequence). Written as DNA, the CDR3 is TGTGCCAGTAGAGGGGTCTACGAGCAGTACTTC. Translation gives CASRGVYEQYF.

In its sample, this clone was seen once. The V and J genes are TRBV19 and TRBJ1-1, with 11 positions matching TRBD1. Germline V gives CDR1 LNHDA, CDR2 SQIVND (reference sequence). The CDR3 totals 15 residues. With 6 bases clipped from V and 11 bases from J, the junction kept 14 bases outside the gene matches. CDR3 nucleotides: TGTGCCAGTAGGATGCCCGGACAGGGGGCTTCCTTGGCTTTCTTT. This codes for CASRMPGQGASLAFF.

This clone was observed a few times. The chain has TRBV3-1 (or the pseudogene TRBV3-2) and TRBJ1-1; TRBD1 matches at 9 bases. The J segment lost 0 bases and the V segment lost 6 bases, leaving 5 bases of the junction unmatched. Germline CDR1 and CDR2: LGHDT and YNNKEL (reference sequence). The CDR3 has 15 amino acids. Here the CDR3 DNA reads TGTGCCAGCAGTTACGGGACAGGGATGAACACTGAAGCTTTCTTT. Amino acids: CASSYGTGMNTEAFF.

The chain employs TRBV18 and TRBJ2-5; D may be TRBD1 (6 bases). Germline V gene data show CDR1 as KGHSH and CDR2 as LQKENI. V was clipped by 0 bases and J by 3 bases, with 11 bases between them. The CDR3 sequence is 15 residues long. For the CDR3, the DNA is TGTGCCAGCTCACCACCACAGGGAGCCGAAGAGACCCAGTACTTC. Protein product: CASSPPQGAEETQYF. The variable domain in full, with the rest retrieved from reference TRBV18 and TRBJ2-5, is NAGVMQNPRHLVRRRGQEARLRCSPMKGHSHVYWYRQLPEEGLKFMVYLQKENIIDESGMPKERFSAEFPKEGPSILRIQQVVRGDSAAYFCASSPPQGAEETQYFGPGTRLLVL.

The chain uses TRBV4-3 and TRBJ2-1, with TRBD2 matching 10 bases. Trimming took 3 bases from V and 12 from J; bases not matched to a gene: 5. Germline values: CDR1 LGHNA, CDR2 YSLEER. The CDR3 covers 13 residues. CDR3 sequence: CASSQWTSGRQFF. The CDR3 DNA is TGCGCCAGCAGCCAGTGGACTAGCGGAAGGCAGTTCTTC.

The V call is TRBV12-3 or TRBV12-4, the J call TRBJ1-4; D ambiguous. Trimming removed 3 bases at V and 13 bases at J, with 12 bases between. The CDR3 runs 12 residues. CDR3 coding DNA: TGTGCCAGCAGTTTTGGGAGGGTTAGACTGTTTTTT. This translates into CASSFGRVRLFF.

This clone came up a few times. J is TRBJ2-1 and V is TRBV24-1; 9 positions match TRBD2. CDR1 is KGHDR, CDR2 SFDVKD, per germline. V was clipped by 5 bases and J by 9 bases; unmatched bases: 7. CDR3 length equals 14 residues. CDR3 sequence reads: CATSVSGGRAEQFF. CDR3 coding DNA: TGTGCCACCAGTGTATCTGGCGGGAGGGCTGAGCAGTTCTTC.

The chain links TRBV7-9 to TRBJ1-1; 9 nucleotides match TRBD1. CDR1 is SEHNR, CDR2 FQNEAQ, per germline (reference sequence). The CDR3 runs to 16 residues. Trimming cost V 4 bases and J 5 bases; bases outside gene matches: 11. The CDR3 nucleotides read TGTGCCAGCAGCTCCCGCACAGGGGGCGCGGGTACTGAAGCTTTCTTT. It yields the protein CASSSRTGGAGTEAFF.

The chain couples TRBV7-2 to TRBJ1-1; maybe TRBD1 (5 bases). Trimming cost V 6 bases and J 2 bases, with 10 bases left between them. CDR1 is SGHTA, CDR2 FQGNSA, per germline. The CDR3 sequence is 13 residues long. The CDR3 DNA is TGTGCCAGCAGATTGACAGTAAACACTGAAGCTTTCTTT. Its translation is CASRLTVNTEAFF.

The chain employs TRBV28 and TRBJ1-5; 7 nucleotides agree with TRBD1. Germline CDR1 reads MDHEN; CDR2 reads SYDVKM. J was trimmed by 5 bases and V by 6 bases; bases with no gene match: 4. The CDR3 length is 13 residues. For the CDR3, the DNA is TGTGCCAGCAGGATAACAGGGGATCAGCCCCAGCATTTT. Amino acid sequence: CASRITGDQPQHF.